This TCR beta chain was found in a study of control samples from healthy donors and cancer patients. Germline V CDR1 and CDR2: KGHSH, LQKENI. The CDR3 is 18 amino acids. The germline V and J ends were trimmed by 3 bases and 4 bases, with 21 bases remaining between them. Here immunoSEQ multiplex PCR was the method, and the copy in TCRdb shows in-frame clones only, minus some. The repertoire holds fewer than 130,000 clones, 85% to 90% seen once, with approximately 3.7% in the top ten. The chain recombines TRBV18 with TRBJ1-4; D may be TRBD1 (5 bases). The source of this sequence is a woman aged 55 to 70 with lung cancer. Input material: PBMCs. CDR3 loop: CASSPPGADIRGNEKLFF. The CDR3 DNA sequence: TGTGCCAGCTCACCCCCCGGGGCGGACATACGGGGTAATGAAAAACTGTTTTTT. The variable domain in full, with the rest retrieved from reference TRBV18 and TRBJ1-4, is NAGVMQNPRHLVRRRGQEARLRCSPMKGHSHVYWYRQLPEEGLKFMVYLQKENIIDESGMPKERFSAEFPKEGPSILRIQQVVRGDSAAYFCASSPPGADIRGNEKLFFGSGTQLSVL.